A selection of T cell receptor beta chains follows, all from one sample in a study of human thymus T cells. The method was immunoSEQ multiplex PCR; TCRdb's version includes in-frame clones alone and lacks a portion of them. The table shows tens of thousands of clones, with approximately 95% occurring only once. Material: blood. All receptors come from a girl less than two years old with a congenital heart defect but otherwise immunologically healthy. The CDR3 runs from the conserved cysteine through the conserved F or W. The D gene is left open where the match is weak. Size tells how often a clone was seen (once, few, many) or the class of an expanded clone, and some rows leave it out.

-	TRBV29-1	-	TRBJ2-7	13	TGCAGCGTTGTTTGGGGGAGCTCCTACGAGCAGTACTTC	CSVVWGSSYEQYF
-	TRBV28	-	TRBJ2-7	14	TGTGCCAGCAGTCCGAACTTGCTAACCTACGAGCAGTACTTC	CASSPNLLTYEQYF
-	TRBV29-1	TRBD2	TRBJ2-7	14	TGCAGCGTTGAATTCCGGGAGGGCCTGGACGAGCAGTACTTC	CSVEFREGLDEQYF
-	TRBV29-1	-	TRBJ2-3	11	TGCAGCTCCCGAAGCGCAGATACGCAGTATTTT	CSSRSADTQYF
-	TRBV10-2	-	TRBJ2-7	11	TGCGCCAGCAGCCCCTCCTACGAGCAGTACTTC	CASSPSYEQYF
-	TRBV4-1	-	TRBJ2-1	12	TGCGCCAGCAGCCAAGTCCACGATGAGCAGTTCTTC	CASSQVHDEQFF
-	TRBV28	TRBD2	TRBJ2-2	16	TGTGCCAGCAGTGTAGGAGCGGGAGAAGACACCGGGGAGCTGTTTTTT	CASSVGAGEDTGELFF
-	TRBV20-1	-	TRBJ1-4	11	TGCAGTGCCACGAATAATGAAAAACTGTTTTTT	CSATNNEKLFF
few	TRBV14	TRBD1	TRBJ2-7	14	TGTGCCAGCAGCCCCCGGGACAGAGCCTACGAGCAGTACTTC	CASSPRDRAYEQYF
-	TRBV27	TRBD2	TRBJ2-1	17	TGTGCCAGCAGTACCTTCCCCCTAGCGGGGGACTACAATGAGCAGTTCTTC	CASSTFPLAGDYNEQFF
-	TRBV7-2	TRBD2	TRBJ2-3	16	TGTGCCAGCAGCTTAGCTAGCGGGAGAGGCACAGATACGCAGTATTTT	CASSLASGRGTDTQYF
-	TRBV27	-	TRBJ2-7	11	TGTGCCAGCAGTGAGGGGGTCGAGCAGTACTTC	CASSEGVEQYF
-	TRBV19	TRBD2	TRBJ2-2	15	TGTGCCAGTATCTCTAGCGGGAGTAGGGTCGGGGAGCTGTTTTTT	CASISSGSRVGELFF
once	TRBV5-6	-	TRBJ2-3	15	TGTGCCAGCAGCTTACAGATCACGGGTTCCGATACGCAGTATTTT	CASSLQITGSDTQYF
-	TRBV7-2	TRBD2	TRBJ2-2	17	TGTGCCAGCAGCCCCCGGTGGAGCGGGATTTTCACCGGGGAGCTGTTTTTT	CASSPRWSGIFTGELFF
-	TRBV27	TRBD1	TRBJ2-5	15	TGTGCCAGCAGTCCGGTACAGGGGAGCGTCGGGACCCAGTACTTC	CASSPVQGSVGTQYF
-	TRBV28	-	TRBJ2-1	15	TGTGCCAGCAGTTCGGGTCTAGGCTCCTACAATGAGCAGTTCTTC	CASSSGLGSYNEQFF
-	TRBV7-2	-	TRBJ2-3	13	TGTGCCAGCAGCTTAGGCCGTCCAGATACGCAGTATTTT	CASSLGRPDTQYF
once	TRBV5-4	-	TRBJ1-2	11	TGTGCCAGCAGCCAGGGGTATGGCTACACCTTC	CASSQGYGYTF
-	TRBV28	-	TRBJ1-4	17	TGTGCCAGCAGTCTTATGGGGGGAGTAGGATCGAGTGAAAAACTGTTTTTT	CASSLMGGVGSSEKLFF
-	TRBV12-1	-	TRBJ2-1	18	TGTGCCAGCAGCTCCCGTGGGACTAGCGGGAGGGCCCACAATGAGCAGTTCTTC	CASSSRGTSGRAHNEQFF
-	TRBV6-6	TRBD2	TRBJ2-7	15	TGTGCCAGCAGGGGACCGGGACTAGCGGGAGTTGAGCAGTACTTC	CASRGPGLAGVEQYF
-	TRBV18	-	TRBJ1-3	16	TGTGCCAGCTCACCATGGTCTGGCAGTCAAGGAAACACCATATATTTT	CASSPWSGSQGNTIYF
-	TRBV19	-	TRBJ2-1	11	TGTGCCAGTAGTAGGGGGGTAAGGCAGTTCTTC	CASSRGVRQFF
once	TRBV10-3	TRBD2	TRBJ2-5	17	TGTGCCACGAGGACTAGCGGCCTTTTGGCCTCCCAAGAGACCCAGTACTTC	CATRTSGLLASQETQYF
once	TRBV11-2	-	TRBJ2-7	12	TGTGCCAGCAGCTCAACCAGCTACGAGCAGTACTTC	CASSSTSYEQYF
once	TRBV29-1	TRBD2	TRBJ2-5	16	TGCAGCGTTGCGGGGGGATCATTCGGCAGGGAAGAGACCCAGTACTTC	CSVAGGSFGREETQYF
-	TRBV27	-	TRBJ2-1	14	TGTGCCAGCAGTGACGGAGTGTTGGTTGTAAGGCAGTTCTTC	CASSDGVLVVRQFF
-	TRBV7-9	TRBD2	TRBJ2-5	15	TGTGCCAGCAGCCCAATTCGGACTAGCGGAGAGACCCAGTACTTC	CASSPIRTSGETQYF
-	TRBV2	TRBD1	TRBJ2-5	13	TGTGCCAGCAAGTTGACAGGGCGCGAGACCCAGTACTTC	CASKLTGRETQYF
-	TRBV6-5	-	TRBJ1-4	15	TGTGCCAGCATCGGGACAAGTCCAACTAATGAAAAACTGTTTTTT	CASIGTSPTNEKLFF
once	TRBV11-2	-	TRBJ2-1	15	TGTGCCAGCAGCTTCCTCCCGGGGCTCTACAATGAGCAGTTCTTC	CASSFLPGLYNEQFF
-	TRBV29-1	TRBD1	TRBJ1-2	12	TGCAGCGCCCGAACAGGGGGCGATGGCTACACCTTC	CSARTGGDGYTF
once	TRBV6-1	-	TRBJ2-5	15	TGTGCCAGCAGTGGCGCCAATTCAGGTTGGGAGACCCAGTACTTC	CASSGANSGWETQYF
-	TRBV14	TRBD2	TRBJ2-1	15	TGTGCCAGCAGCCGGGTAGCGGGAGCATACAATGAGCAGTTCTTC	CASSRVAGAYNEQFF
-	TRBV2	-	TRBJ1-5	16	TGTGCCAGCAGTGAGGGGCGGGCCTCATCGGGTCAGCCCCAGCATTTT	CASSEGRASSGQPQHF
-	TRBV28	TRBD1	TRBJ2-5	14	TGTGCCAGCGGGTCGAGGGGGCGCCGGGAGACCCAGTACTTC	CASGSRGRRETQYF
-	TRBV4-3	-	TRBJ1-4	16	TGCGCCAGCAGCCAAGTTTGGGCAGGGAGATTGGAAAAACTGTTTTTT	CASSQVWAGRLEKLFF
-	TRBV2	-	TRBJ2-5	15	TGTGCCAGCAGGAAGGGGGGAGGGGTTGGAGAGACCCAGTACTTC	CASRKGGGVGETQYF
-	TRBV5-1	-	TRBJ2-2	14	TGCGCCAGCAGCTTATCTGGGGTGACCGGGGAGCTGTTTTTT	CASSLSGVTGELFF
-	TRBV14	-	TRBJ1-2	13	TGTGCCAGCAGCCAAGATCGGCCCTATGGCTACACCTTC	CASSQDRPYGYTF
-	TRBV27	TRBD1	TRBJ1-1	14	TGTGCCAGCAGGACAGGGGGCAGGGTTACTGAAGCTTTCTTT	CASRTGGRVTEAFF
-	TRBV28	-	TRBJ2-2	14	TGTGCCAGCAGGCCCGGGACTCTCACCGGGGAGCTGTTTTTT	CASRPGTLTGELFF
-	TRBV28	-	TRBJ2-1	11	TGTGCCAGCAGTTCCCCTCATGAGCAGTTCTTC	CASSSPHEQFF
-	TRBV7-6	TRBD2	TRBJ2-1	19	TGTGCCAGCAGCTTAAGTCCTGGCGGACTAGCGGTTACTAATTCGGGGCAGTTCTTC	CASSLSPGGLAVTNSGQFF
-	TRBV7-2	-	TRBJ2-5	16	TGTGCCAGCAGCCGACCGGTCTCACAGGGAAGAGAGACCCAGTACTTC	CASSRPVSQGRETQYF